This TCR beta chain derives from a study of blood T cell repertoires in COVID-19. The authors' processing: Amplifying reference gene primers gave estimates of nucleated cell counts. Profiled with immunoSEQ multiplex PCR; TCRdb holds only in-frame clones, not every one. The V and J calls and clone size come from that table; D and trimming were worked out from the DNA. The table lists some 400,000 clones, around 87% of them singletons, with more than 9% in the top ten. Germline loops: CDR1 SNHLY, CDR2 FYNNEI. This CDR3 has 14 amino acids. The ends lost 3 bases at V and 8 bases at J; junction bases unmatched: 8.

Sequencing was done on a sample of peripheral blood. This rearrangement joins TRBV2 to TRBJ1-2; 8 nucleotides agree with TRBD1. This TCR derives from a woman aged 30 to 39 with COVID-19, enrolled during active disease. Here the CDR3 reads CASSEQGALSGYTF. The CDR3 DNA is TGTGCCAGCAGTGAGCAGGGGGCTCTCTCGGGCTACACCTTC.